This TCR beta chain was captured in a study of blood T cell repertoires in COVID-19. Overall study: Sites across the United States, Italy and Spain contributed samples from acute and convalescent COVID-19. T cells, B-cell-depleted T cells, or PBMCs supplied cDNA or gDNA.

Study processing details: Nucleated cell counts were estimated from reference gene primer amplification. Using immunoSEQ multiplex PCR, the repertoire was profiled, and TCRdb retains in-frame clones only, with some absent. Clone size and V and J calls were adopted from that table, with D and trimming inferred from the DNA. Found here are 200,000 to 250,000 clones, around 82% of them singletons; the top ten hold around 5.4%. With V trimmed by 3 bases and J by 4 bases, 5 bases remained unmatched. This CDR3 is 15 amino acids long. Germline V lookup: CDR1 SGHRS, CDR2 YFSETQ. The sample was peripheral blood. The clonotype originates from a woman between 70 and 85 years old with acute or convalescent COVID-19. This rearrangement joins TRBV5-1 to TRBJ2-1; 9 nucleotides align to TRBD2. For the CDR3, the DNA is TGCGCCAGCAGCTCCGCTAGCGGGATTTACAATGAGCAGTTCTTC. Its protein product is CASSSASGIYNEQFF.